These 11 T cell receptor beta chains originate from one sample sequenced in a study of blood T cell repertoires in COVID-19. Here immunoSEQ multiplex PCR was the method, and the copy in TCRdb shows in-frame clones only, minus some. The sample lists approximately 100,000 clones; roughly 88% were seen once. Sequenced: peripheral blood. The receptors were sampled from a human donor in a cohort sampled during active COVID-19.

This clone was counted between two and nine times. V is TRBV19 and J is TRBJ2-3, with D uncertain. This CDR3 contains 14 residues. The germline CDR1 and CDR2 sequences are LNHDA and SQIVND (reference sequence). With 6 bases removed from V and 0 bases from J, the gap between germline ends came to 10 bases. CDR3 DNA: TGTGCCAGTAGAAGCAGGCCAAGCACAGATACGCAGTATTTT. Amino acids: CASRSRPSTDTQYF.

The chain links TRBV27 to TRBJ1-5; TRBD1 agrees at 10 bases. With 8 bases clipped from V and 4 bases from J, the junction kept 5 bases outside the gene matches. CDR3 length: 14 residues. CDR1 is MNHEY, CDR2 SMNVEV, per germline (reference sequence). CDR3 loop: CASGRGQGNQPQHF. CDR3 nucleotide sequence: TGTGCCAGCGGGAGGGGACAGGGGAATCAGCCCCAGCATTTT.

The count of this clone is one. This sequence joins TRBV4-3 and TRBJ1-6, with 9 bases matching TRBD1. Germline V gene lookup returns CDR1 LGHNA and CDR2 YSLEER. V shed 3 bases and J 7 bases; nucleotides not matched to a gene: 4. This CDR3 has 15 amino acids. This CDR3 is CASSQVGQGNSPLHF. For the CDR3, the DNA is TGCGCCAGCAGCCAGGTGGGACAGGGAAATTCACCCCTCCACTTT.

The chain links TRBV3-1 (or the pseudogene TRBV3-2) to TRBJ2-7, with D perhaps matching TRBD1 (6 bases). Trimming pared 1 base from V and 2 bases from J, leaving 15 bases between. The CDR3 loop spans 16 amino acids. Germline V gene sequence: CDR1 LGHDT, CDR2 YNNKEL (reference sequence). The CDR3 spells CASSQGVRDKTYEQYF. In DNA, the CDR3 is TGTGCCAGCAGCCAAGGGGTCCGGGACAAGACCTACGAGCAGTACTTC.

This clone was found a few times. This chain connects TRBV4-2 to TRBJ2-3, with 11 positions matching TRBD2. Germline-derived CDR1 and CDR2 are LGHNA and YNFKEQ. The CDR3 runs to 17 residues. The trim removed 1 base at V and 3 bases at J, leaving 6 bases unmatched. CDR3 nucleotide sequence: TGTGCCAGCAGCCAAGGGGTGACTAGCGGGGCTACAGATACGCAGTATTTT. It specifies CASSQGVTSGATDTQYF.

CDR3 DNA: TGTGCCAGCAGCCTCGGACAGGGTTACAGCGGCTACACCTTC. It translates to CASSLGQGYSGYTF. The chain links TRBV28 to TRBJ1-2; TRBD1 aligns across 8 bases. Germline V CDR1 and CDR2: MDHEN, SYDVKM. V was clipped by 6 bases and J by 8 bases; unmatched bases: 11. CDR3 size: 14 residues.

This clone was seen once. The CDR3 DNA is TGTGCCTGGAGTTTGACAGTAAACTATGGCTACACCTTC. Amino acids: CAWSLTVNYGYTF. V and J are TRBV30 and TRBJ1-2, with D perhaps matching TRBD1 (5 bases). The germline V gene encodes CDR1 GTSNPN and CDR2 SVGIG (reference sequence). The germline V and J ends were trimmed by 2 bases and 2 bases, with 9 bases remaining between them. CDR3 length: 13 amino acids.

The chain employs TRBV9 and TRBJ1-6; 8 bases agree with TRBD1. CDR1 and CDR2 from the germline V gene are SGDLS and YYNGEE. V lost 7 bases to trimming and J lost 7 bases; unmatched junction nucleotides: 4. The CDR3 covers 13 residues. The CDR3 protein is CASCRQGNSPLHF. The CDR3 coding sequence is TGTGCCAGCTGCAGACAGGGGAATTCACCCCTCCACTTT.

This clone was seen just once. This chain joins TRBV3-1 (or the pseudogene TRBV3-2) and TRBJ2-7; 10 nucleotides agree with TRBD2. The CDR3 runs 13 residues. V shed 8 bases and J 7 bases; nucleotides not matched to a gene: 8. Germline loops: CDR1 LGHDT, CDR2 YNNKEL (reference sequence). The CDR3 nucleotides read TGTGCCAGCCGGCTAGCGGGAGAGAAAGAGCAGTACTTC. Amino acid sequence: CASRLAGEKEQYF.

J is TRBJ1-5 and V is TRBV18; TRBD1 is a possible D gene (5 bases). The CDR3 runs to 15 residues. V was pared by 2 bases and J by 3 bases, with 11 bases between. Germline V gene data show CDR1 as KGHSH and CDR2 as LQKENI. The CDR3 bases are TGTGCCAGCTCACCAGGGAGGGGCTTCAATCAGCCCCAGCATTTT. Amino acid sequence: CASSPGRGFNQPQHF. The full variable domain, in which reference TRBV18 and TRBJ1-5 provide the parts outside the CDR3, is NAGVMQNPRHLVRRRGQEARLRCSPMKGHSHVYWYRQLPEEGLKFMVYLQKENIIDESGMPKERFSAEFPKEGPSILRIQQVVRGDSAAYFCASSPGRGFNQPQHFGDGTRLSIL.

This clone was found a few times. The chain joins TRBV10-3 to TRBJ2-1; 11 bases match TRBD1. The CDR3 totals 16 residues. Germline loops: CDR1 ENHRY, CDR2 SYGVKD. Losses at the gene ends were 2 bases for V and 9 bases for J; bases not matched to a gene: 9. CDR3 region: CAISEPRGQGAGEQFF. The CDR3 nucleotides are TGTGCCATCAGTGAGCCAAGAGGACAGGGGGCGGGTGAGCAGTTCTTC.